This TCR beta chain is drawn from a study of blood T cell repertoires in COVID-19. Whole-study context: From T cells, B-cell-depleted T cells, or PBMCs came the material, which was cDNA or gDNA.

Trimming shortened V by 2 bases and J by 6 bases, and 16 bases separated the two germline ends. Looked up from germline, CDR1 is MNHEY and CDR2 is SVGAGI. The CDR3 has 15 amino acids. Data came from immunoSEQ multiplex PCR; TCRdb stores just in-frame clones and leaves some out. Among nearly 80,000 clones listed, 65% to 85% were seen once. Material: peripheral blood. The TCR sequence derives from a man in his 60s with active or convalescent COVID-19. This chain links TRBV6-5 with TRBJ1-1; D might be TRBD1 (5 bases). CDR3: CASSYAGYHGAEAFF. CDR3 sequence (DNA): TGTGCCAGCAGTTACGCAGGGTATCATGGGGCTGAAGCTTTCTTT.